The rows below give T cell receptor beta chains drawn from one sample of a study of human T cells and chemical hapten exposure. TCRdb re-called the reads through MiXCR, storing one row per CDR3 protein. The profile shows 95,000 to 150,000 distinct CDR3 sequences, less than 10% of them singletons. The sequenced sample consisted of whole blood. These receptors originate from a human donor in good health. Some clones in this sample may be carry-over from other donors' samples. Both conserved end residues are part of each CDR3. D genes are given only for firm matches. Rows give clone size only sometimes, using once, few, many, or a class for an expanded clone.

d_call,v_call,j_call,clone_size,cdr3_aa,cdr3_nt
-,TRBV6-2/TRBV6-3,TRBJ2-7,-,CASSTPGTPSYYEQYF,TGTGCCAGCAGTACCCCCGGGACACCGTCCTACTACGAGCAGTACTTC
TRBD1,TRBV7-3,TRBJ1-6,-,CASSPTGTSNSPLHF,TGTGCCAGCAGTCCGACAGGGACGTCTAATTCACCCCTCCACTTT
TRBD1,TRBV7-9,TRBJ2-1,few,CASSRDRVAYNEQFF,TGTGCCAGCAGCCGGGACAGGGTTGCCTACAATGAGCAGTTCTTC
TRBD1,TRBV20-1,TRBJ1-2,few,CSAGGQGALNYGYTF,TGCAGTGCTGGAGGCCAGGGGGCTCTCAACTATGGCTACACCTTC
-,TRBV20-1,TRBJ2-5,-,CSATLETQYF,TGCAGTGCTACCCTCGAGACCCAGTACTTC
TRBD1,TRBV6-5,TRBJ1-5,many,CASSLSQGVHQPQHF,TGTGCCAGCAGTTTGTCACAGGGGGTTCATCAGCCCCAGCATTTT
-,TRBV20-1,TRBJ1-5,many,CSALAGTNQPQHF,TGCAGTGCGCTGGCAGGCACAAATCAGCCCCAGCATTTT
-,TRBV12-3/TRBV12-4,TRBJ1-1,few,CASSFGRDTEAFF,TGTGCCAGCAGTTTTGGCCGGGACACTGAAGCTTTCTTT
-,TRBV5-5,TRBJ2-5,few,CASSLGLLQETQYF,TGTGCCAGCAGCTTGGGACTCCTCCAAGAGACCCAGTACTTC
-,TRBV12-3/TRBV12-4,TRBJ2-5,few,CASSLGQGRQETQYF,TGTGCCAGCAGTTTAGGGCAGGGACGCCAAGAGACCCAGTACTTC
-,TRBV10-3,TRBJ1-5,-,CAISETDRYSNQPQHF,TGTGCCATCAGTGAGACGGACAGATATAGCAATCAGCCCCAGCATTTT
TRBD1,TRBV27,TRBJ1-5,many,CASSLRVPGTVENQPQHF,TGTGCCAGCAGTTTACGAGTTCCCGGGACAGTCGAGAATCAGCCCCAGCATTTT
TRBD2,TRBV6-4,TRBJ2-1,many,CASSEASGSYNEQFF,TGTGCCAGCAGTGAAGCTAGCGGGAGTTACAATGAGCAGTTCTTC
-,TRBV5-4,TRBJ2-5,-,CASSLEDQGLGETQYF,TGTGCCAGCAGCTTGGAGGATCAGGGTTTAGGGGAGACCCAGTACTTC
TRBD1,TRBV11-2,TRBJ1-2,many,CASSPGQGAFYGYTF,TGTGCCAGCAGCCCGGGACAGGGGGCATTCTATGGCTACACCTTC
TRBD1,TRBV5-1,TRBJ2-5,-,CASSFRGDRIGETQYF,TGCGCCAGCAGCTTCCGCGGGGACAGGATAGGGGAGACCCAGTACTTC
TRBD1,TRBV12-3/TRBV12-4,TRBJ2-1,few,CASSLELGGPRNEQFF,TGTGCCAGCAGCTTGGAGTTAGGGGGCCCGAGAAATGAGCAGTTCTTC
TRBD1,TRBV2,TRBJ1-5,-,CASSERGLESNQPQHF,TGTGCCAGCAGTGAAAGGGGGCTGGAGAGCAATCAGCCCCAGCATTTT
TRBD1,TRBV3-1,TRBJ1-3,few,CASSRTGTGLSGNTIYF,TGTGCCAGCAGCCGAACCGGGACAGGACTCTCTGGAAACACCATATATTTT
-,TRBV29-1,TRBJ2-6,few,CSVAGTPGANVLTF,TGCAGCGTCGCCGGGACGCCTGGGGCCAACGTCCTGACTTTC
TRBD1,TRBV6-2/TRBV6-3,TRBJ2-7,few,CASSYSGQGDLYEQYF,TGTGCCAGCAGTTACTCCGGACAGGGGGACCTCTACGAGCAGTACTTC
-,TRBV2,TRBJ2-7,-,CASRGVGTNFYEQYF,TGTGCCAGCAGGGGGGTCGGGACGAACTTCTACGAGCAGTACTTC
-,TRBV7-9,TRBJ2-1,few,CASSSSSYNEQFF,TGTGCCAGCAGCTCAAGCTCCTACAATGAGCAGTTCTTC
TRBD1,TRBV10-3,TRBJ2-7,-,CAISERGRGPDEQYF,TGTGCCATCAGTGAGAGGGGCAGGGGGCCTGACGAGCAGTACTTC
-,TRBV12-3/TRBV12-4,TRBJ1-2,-,CASTRGNGYTF,TGTGCCAGCACGAGAGGGAATGGCTACACCTTC
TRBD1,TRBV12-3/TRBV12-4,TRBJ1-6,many,CASRLTGSVSPLHF,TGTGCCAGCAGACTGACAGGGAGTGTTTCACCCCTCCACTTT
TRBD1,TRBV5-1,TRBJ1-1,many,CASSFFKQGILWTEAFF,TGCGCCAGCAGCTTTTTCAAACAGGGGATCCTTTGGACTGAAGCTTTCTTT
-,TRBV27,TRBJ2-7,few,CASSRAGTYEQYF,TGTGCCAGCAGTCGTGCGGGTACCTACGAGCAGTACTTC
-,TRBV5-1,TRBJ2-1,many,CASSLGVADYNEQFF,TGCGCCAGCAGCTTGGGGGTAGCAGATTACAATGAGCAGTTCTTC
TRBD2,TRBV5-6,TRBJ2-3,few,CASSLETSGHTDTQYF,TGTGCCAGCAGCTTGGAGACTAGCGGTCACACAGATACGCAGTATTTT
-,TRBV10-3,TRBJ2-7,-,CAFSDRATKDPYEQYF,TGTGCCTTCAGTGATCGGGCGACTAAGGATCCCTACGAGCAGTACTTC
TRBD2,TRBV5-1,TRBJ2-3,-,CASSLSLAGSSTDTQYF,TGCGCCAGCAGCCTTTCACTAGCGGGGAGTAGCACAGATACGCAGTATTTT
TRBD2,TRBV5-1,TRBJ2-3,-,CASSLALAGVRQYF,TGCGCCAGCAGCTTGGCGCTAGCGGGGGTTAGGCAGTATTTT
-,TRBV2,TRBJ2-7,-,CASSEHTAYEQYF,TGTGCCAGCAGTGAACACACCGCCTACGAGCAGTACTTC
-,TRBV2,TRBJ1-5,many,CASSDSGSSSNQPQHF,TGTGCCAGCAGTGATTCCGGCAGTTCCAGCAATCAGCCCCAGCATTTT
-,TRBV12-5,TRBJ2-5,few,CASGLVVSNQETQYF,TGTGCTAGTGGTTTGGTAGTCTCGAACCAAGAGACCCAGTACTTC
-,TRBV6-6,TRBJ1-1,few,CASSYDREAFF,TGTGCCAGCAGTTATGACAGAGAAGCTTTCTTT
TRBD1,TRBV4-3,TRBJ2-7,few,CASSARQGAYLDYEQYF,TGCGCCAGCAGCGCTAGACAGGGGGCATATTTGGACTACGAGCAGTACTTC
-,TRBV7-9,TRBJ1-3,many,CASSSRTYPPGNTIYF,TGTGCCAGCAGCTCCCGAACCTACCCGCCAGGAAACACCATATATTTT
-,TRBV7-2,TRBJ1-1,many,CASSLQGGEAFF,TGTGCCAGCAGCTTGCAAGGGGGAGAAGCTTTCTTT
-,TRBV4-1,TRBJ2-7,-,CASSQYPVSSYEQYF,TGCGCCAGCAGCCAATACCCGGTGAGCTCCTACGAGCAGTACTTC
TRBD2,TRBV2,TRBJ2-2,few,CASLGLATGELFF,TGTGCCAGTCTCGGACTAGCAACCGGGGAGCTGTTTTTT
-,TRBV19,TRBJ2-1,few,CASSIWWDSYNEQFF,TGTGCCAGTAGTATCTGGTGGGACTCCTACAATGAGCAGTTCTTC
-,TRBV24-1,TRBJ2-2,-,CATRGDGGTGELFF,TGTGCCACCAGAGGAGACGGAGGGACCGGGGAGCTGTTTTTT
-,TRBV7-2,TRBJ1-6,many,CASSLAASNNSPLHF,TGTGCCAGCAGCTTAGCGGCATCAAATAATTCACCCCTCCACTTT
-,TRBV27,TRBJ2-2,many,CASSSSGGELFF,TGTGCCAGCAGTTCCTCGGGCGGGGAGCTGTTTTTT